The subject of this entry is one TCR beta chain. This record comes from a study of blood T cell repertoires in COVID-19. In assigning cohorts, the study relied on participant-reported clinical history. This CDR3 has 15 amino acids. Trimming shortened V by 3 bases and J by 3 bases, and 12 bases separated the two germline ends. CDR1 and CDR2 (germline): LNHDA, SQIVND (reference sequence). Using immunoSEQ multiplex PCR, the repertoire was profiled, and TCRdb retains in-frame clones only, with some absent. This table has about 310,000 clones, roughly nine tenths appearing once. Sequencing was performed on PBMCs or T cells enriched from blood (not recorded which). This clonotype was obtained from a woman aged 25 to 39 who had recovered from COVID-19. The chain carries TRBV19 and TRBJ1-5; possibly TRBD1 for D (5 bases). The CDR3 DNA reads TGTGCCAGTAGTATGACAGCCAGACCCAATCAGCCCCAGCATTTT. This translates into CASSMTARPNQPQHF.